A selection of T cell receptor beta chains follows, all from one sample in a study of shared clonotypes between healthy human individuals. Profiling relied on immunoSEQ multiplex PCR, and the TCRdb table lists in-frame clones only, not all of them. The table shows about 1,900,000 clones, with about 94% occurring only once. Sequencing input: naive CD8+ T cells sorted from blood. These receptors were collected from a man between 18 and 29 years old in good health. Both conserved end residues are part of each CDR3. Fields, in order: clone size, J gene, V gene, CDR3 protein. Size values are once, few and many counts, or a class for expanded clones, and some rows have none.

>NA|TRBJ2-4|TRBV7-9
CASSLVRGQQNIQYF
>NA|TRBJ1-2|TRBV6-5
CASSFVQGSSYGYTF
>NA|TRBJ2-7|TRBV29-1
CSATELAGEQYF
>few|TRBJ2-7|TRBV6-5
CASSWGQGAYEQYF
>once|TRBJ2-7|TRBV27
CASSLKLRPTYEQYF
>NA|TRBJ2-1|TRBV5-1
CASSWPSNEQFF
>NA|TRBJ2-7|TRBV28
CASTLTGGTYEQYF
>NA|TRBJ1-4|TRBV6-5
CASSYSGAQEKLFF
>NA|TRBJ2-7|TRBV6-5
CASSLTGSSYEQYF
>NA|TRBJ2-7|TRBV29-1
CSVEPGAGYEQYF
>NA|TRBJ2-7|TRBV11-2
CASSLDSGRLSSYEQYF
>NA|TRBJ1-6|TRBV13
CASTLNDGSSYNSPLHF
>NA|TRBJ1-1|TRBV6-5
CASSYRVGNTEAFF
>few|TRBJ2-7|TRBV19
CASLFSTGKSYEQYF
>NA|TRBJ2-3|TRBV27
CASSSLTGFGGGTDTQYF
>NA|TRBJ2-1|TRBV7-9
CASSSALRNEQFF
>NA|TRBJ1-2|TRBV5-8
CASSFSAANYGYTF